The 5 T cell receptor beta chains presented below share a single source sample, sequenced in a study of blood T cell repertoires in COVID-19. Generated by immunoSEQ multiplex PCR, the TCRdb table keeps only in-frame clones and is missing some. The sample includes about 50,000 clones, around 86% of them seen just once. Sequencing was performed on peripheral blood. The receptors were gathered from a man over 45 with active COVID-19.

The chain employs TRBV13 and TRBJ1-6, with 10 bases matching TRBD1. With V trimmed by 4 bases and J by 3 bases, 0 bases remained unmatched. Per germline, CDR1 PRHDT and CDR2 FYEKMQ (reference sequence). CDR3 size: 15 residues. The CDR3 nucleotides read TGTGCCAGCAGCTGGGACAGGGGCTATAATTCACCCCTCCACTTT. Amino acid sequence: CASSWDRGYNSPLHF.

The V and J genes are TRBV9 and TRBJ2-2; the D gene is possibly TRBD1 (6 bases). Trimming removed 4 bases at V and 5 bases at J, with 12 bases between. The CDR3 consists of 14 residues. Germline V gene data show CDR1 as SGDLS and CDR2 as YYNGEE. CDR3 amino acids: CASSPGQTTGELFF. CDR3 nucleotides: TGTGCCAGCAGCCCCGGACAGACAACCGGGGAGCTGTTTTTT.

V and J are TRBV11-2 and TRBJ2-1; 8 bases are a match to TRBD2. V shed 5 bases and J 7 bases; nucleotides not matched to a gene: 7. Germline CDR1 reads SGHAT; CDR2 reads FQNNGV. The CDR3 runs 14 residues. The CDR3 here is CASSTGTSLNEQFF. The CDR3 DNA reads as TGTGCCAGCAGCACGGGGACTAGTCTTAATGAGCAGTTCTTC.

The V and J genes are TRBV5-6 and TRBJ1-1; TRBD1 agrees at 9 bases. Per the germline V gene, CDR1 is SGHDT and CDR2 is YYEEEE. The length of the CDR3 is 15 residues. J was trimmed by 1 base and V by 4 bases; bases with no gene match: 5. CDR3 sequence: CASSPSDRGNTEAFF. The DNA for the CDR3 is TGTGCCAGCAGCCCCTCGGACAGGGGGAACACTGAAGCTTTCTTT.

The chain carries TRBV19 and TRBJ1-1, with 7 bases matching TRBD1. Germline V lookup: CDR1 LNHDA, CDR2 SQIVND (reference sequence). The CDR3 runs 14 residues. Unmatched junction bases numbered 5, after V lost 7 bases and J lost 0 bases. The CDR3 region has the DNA TGTGCCAGTACCCAGACAGGGATGAACACTGAAGCTTTCTTT. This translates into CASTQTGMNTEAFF.